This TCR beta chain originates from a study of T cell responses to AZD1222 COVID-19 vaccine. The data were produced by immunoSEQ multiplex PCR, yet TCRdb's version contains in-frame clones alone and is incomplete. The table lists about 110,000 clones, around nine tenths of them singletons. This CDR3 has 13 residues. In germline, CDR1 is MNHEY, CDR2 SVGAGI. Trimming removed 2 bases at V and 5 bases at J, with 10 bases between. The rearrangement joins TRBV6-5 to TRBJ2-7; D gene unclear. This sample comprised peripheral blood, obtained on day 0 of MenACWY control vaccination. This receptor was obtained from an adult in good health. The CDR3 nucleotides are TGTGCCAGCAGTTACAGTCTTGGGGACGAGCAGTACTTC. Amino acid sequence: CASSYSLGDEQYF.